The 14 T cell receptor beta chains in this list originate from one sample, sequenced in a study of T cells in Graves' hyperthyroidism and ophthalmopathy. Regions amplified from RNA transcripts were the TCR beta CDR3 regions. TCR CDR3 underwent first-round RT-PCR with the HTBI primer set. TCRdb processed the multiplex PCR reads anew with MiXCR; each CDR3 protein has one entry. The sample yields some 200,000 distinct CDR3 sequences, roughly 18% seen once. Sample: blood. The source of these receptors is a man aged 50-60 years with Graves' hyperthyroidism.

The sample holds many counts of this clonotype. This rearrangement joins TRBV18 to TRBJ1-5, with 7 nucleotides matching TRBD1. CDR3 length equals 16 residues. Germline V gene lookup returns CDR1 KGHSH and CDR2 LQKENI. J lost 4 bases, V lost 5 bases, and 11 bases had no gene match. The CDR3 region is CASSTGVLSGNQPQHF. The CDR3 coding sequence is TGTGCCAGCTCAACAGGGGTCCTAAGCGGTAATCAGCCCCAGCATTTT.

This clonotype was seen ten or more times. This chain links TRBV12-3 or TRBV12-4 with TRBJ1-1; D remains unclear. Trimming took off 6 bases at V and 2 bases at J, with 10 bases between the two ends. The CDR3 covers 13 residues. CDR3 in DNA: TGTGCCAGCAGCCGCGGGAGCAACACTGAAGCTTTCTTT. This gives the protein CASSRGSNTEAFF.

This clonotype was seen many times. This chain joins TRBV12-3 or TRBV12-4 and TRBJ2-3, with 9 bases aligning to TRBD2. This CDR3 comprises 18 residues. V dropped 7 bases and J dropped 2; count of bases not matched to a gene: 16. The CDR3 region has the DNA TGTGCCAGCACCCCGGGAAGTCGACTAGCGGACCTCACAGATACGCAGTATTTT. Translation: CASTPGSRLADLTDTQYF.

This chain uses TRBV20-1 with TRBJ1-1; TRBD1 matches at 8 bases. Per germline, CDR1 DFQATT and CDR2 SNEGSKA (reference sequence). With 1 base clipped from V and 1 base from J, the junction kept 5 bases outside the gene matches. CDR3 length: 15 amino acids. The CDR3 nucleotides are TGCAGTGCTAGAGGGGTGGGGACAGGGAACACTGAAGCTTTCTTT. Its translation is CSARGVGTGNTEAFF.

V gene TRBV2 combines with J gene TRBJ2-4; possibly TRBD1 or TRBD2 for D (7 bases each). CDR1 and CDR2 from the germline V gene are SNHLY and FYNNEI. The V gene lost 1 base and the J gene lost 8 bases, with 12 bases spanning the gap. The CDR3 covers 14 residues. The CDR3 loop reads CASSEVRGRDIQYF. DNA for the CDR3: TGTGCCAGCAGTGAAGTCAGGGGGAGGGACATTCAGTACTTC.

The genes are TRBV30 and TRBJ2-3; TRBD2 might be the D (7 bases). Deletions cut 4 bases from V and 1 base from J, with 12 bases between. This CDR3 region has 14 residues. Germline CDR1 and CDR2: GTSNPN and SVGIG (reference sequence). The CDR3 spells CAWTGAGGTDTQYF. The CDR3 DNA reads as TGTGCCTGGACGGGGGCGGGGGGCACAGATACGCAGTATTTT.

This clonotype was counted between two and nine times. This chain links TRBV30 with TRBJ2-4, with D possibly being TRBD1 or TRBD2 (6 bases each). Germline assignment: CDR1 GTSNPN and CDR2 SVGIG (reference sequence). CDR3 length: 14 residues. V was shortened by 5 bases and J by 7 bases, with 18 bases between the two germline ends. Here the CDR3 reads CAWGARGEKNIQYF. CDR3 sequence (DNA): TGTGCCTGGGGGGCTAGGGGGGAGAAGAACATTCAGTACTTC.

This clonotype was seen a single time. The V and J genes are TRBV6-4 and TRBJ2-2; no clear D gene. Between the trimmed V and J ends, which lost 2 bases and 1 base, there was a span of 5 bases. The CDR3 extends over 14 amino acids. Germline values: CDR1 MRHNA, CDR2 SNTAGT. This CDR3 is CASSDRENTGELFF. The CDR3 bases are TGTGCCAGCAGTGACAGGGAGAACACCGGGGAGCTGTTTTTT.

The V call is TRBV6-2 or TRBV6-3, the J call TRBJ1-3; no reliable D call. Germline V lookup: CDR1 MNHEY, CDR2 SVGEGT. This CDR3 spans 17 amino acids. Trimming removed 4 bases from V and 0 bases from J, with 16 bases in between. CDR3 DNA: TGTGCCAGCAGTTTCCTCAGTTCTCAACTCTCTGGAAACACCATATATTTT. This translates into CASSFLSSQLSGNTIYF.

This clonotype was observed many times. The genes are TRBV2 and TRBJ2-5; 7 bases are shared with TRBD2. Germline lookup yields CDR1 SNHLY and CDR2 FYNNEI. CDR3 length: 13 residues. With 6 bases clipped from V and 2 bases from J, the junction kept 3 bases outside the gene matches. CDR3 amino acids: CASRGTKQETQYF. CDR3 DNA: TGTGCCAGCAGGGGGACTAAACAAGAGACCCAGTACTTC.

This clonotype was seen ten or more times. V usage is TRBV20-1 and J usage is TRBJ2-7; the D is unclear. Germline V CDR1 and CDR2: DFQATT, SNEGSKA (reference sequence). Between the trimmed V and J ends, which lost 0 bases and 7 bases, there was a span of 7 bases. The CDR3 has 11 residues. The CDR3 nucleotides are TGCAGTGCTAGAGAGGGAAGAGAGCAGTACTTC. It specifies CSAREGREQYF.

The table lists this clonotype with many counts. The rearrangement uses TRBV7-2 and TRBJ1-2, with 7 nucleotides matching TRBD1. V dropped 8 bases and J dropped 6; count of bases not matched to a gene: 12. The CDR3 has 14 amino acids. Germline CDR1 SGHTA, CDR2 FQGNSA. CDR3 nucleotide sequence: TGTGCCAGCGGCAGGGGGGGGCGATCGGATGGCTACACCTTC. Protein product: CASGRGGRSDGYTF.

In this sample, this clonotype turned up many times. J is TRBJ2-7 and V is TRBV12-3 or TRBV12-4; no clear D. Trimming took 3 bases from V and 5 from J, leaving 5 bases between them. The CDR3 loop spans 11 amino acids. CDR3 bases: TGTGCCAGCAGTTTTGGGCACGAGCAGTACTTC. It yields the protein CASSFGHEQYF.

The table lists this clonotype with many counts. This chain links TRBV28 with TRBJ2-7; perhaps TRBD2 as D (5 bases). Germline CDR1 is MDHEN and CDR2 is SYDVKM. V was cut by 3 bases and J by 1 base, with 10 bases left in between. There are 14 residues in the CDR3. This CDR3 is CASSFAGFSYEQYF. The CDR3 DNA follows: TGTGCCAGCAGTTTCGCGGGTTTTTCCTACGAGCAGTACTTC.